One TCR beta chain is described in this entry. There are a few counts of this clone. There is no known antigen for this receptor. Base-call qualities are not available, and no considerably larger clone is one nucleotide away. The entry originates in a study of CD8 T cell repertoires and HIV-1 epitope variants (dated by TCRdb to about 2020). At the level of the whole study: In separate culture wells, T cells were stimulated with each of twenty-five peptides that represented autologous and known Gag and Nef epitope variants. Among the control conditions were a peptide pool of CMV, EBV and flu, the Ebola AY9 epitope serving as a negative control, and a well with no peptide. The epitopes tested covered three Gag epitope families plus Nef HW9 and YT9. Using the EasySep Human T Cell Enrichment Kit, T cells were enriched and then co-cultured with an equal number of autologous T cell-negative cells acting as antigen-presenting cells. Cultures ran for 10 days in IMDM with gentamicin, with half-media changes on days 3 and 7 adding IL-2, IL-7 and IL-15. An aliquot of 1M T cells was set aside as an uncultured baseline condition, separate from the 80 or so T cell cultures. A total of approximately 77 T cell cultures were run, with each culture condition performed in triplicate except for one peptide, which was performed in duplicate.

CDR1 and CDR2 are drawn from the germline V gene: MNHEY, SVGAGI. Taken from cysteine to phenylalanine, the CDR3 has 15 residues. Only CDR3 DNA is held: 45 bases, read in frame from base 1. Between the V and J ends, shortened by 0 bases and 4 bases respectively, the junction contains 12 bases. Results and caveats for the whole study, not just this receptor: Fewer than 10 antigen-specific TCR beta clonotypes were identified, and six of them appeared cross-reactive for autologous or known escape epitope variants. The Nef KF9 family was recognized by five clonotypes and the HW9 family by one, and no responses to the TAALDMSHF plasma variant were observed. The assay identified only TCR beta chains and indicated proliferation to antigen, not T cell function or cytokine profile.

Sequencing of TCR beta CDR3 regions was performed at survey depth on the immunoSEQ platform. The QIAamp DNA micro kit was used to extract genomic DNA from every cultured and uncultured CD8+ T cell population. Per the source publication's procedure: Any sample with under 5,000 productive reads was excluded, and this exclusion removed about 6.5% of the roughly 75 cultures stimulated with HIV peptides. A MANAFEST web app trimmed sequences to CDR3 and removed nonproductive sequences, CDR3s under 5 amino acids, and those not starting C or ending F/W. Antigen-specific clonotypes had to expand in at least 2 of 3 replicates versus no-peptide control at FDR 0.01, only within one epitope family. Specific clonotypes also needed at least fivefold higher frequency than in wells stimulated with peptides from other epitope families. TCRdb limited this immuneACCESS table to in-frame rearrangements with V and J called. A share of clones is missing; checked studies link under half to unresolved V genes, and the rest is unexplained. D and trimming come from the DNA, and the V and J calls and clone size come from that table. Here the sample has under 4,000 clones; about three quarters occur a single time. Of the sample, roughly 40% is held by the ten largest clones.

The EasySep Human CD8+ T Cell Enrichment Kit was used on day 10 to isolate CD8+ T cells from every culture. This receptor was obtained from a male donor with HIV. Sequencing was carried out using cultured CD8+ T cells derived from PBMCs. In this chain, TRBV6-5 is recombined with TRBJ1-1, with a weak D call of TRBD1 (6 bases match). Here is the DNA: TGTGCCAGCAGTTACTCGGACAGTTCGGTCACTGAAGCTTTCTTT. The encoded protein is CASSYSDSSVTEAFF.